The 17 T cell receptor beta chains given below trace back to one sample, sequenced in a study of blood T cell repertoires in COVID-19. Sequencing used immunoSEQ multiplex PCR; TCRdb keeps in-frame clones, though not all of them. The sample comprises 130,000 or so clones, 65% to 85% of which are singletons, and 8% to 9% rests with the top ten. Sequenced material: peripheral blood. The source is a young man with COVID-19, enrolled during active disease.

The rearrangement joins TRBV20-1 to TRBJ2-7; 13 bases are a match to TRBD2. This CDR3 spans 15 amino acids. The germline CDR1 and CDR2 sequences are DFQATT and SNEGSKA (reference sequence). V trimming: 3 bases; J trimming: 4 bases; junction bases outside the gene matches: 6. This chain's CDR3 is CSASVGLAGKYEQYF. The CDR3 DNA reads TGCAGTGCTAGTGTGGGACTAGCGGGAAAGTACGAGCAGTACTTC.

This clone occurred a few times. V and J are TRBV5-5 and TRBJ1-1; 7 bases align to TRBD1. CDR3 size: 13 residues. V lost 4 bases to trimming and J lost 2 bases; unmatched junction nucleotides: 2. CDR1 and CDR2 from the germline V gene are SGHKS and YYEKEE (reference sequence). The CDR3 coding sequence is TGTGCCAGCAGCCGACAGGGCAACACTGAAGCTTTCTTT. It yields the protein CASSRQGNTEAFF. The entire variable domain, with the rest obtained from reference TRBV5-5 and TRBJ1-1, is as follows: DAGVTQSPTHLIKTRGQQVTLRCSPISGHKSVSWYQQVLGQGPQFIFQYYEKEERGRGNFPDRFSARQFPNYSSELNVNALLLGDSALYLCASSRQGNTEAFFGQGTRLTVV.

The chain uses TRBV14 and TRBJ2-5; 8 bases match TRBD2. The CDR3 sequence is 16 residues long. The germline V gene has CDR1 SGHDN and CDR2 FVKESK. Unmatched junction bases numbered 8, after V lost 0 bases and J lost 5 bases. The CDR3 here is CASSQDRKAGVETQYF. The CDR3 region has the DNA TGTGCCAGCAGCCAAGATCGGAAAGCGGGAGTCGAGACCCAGTACTTC. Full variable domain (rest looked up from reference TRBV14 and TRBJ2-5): EAGVTQFPSHSVIEKGQTVTLRCDPISGHDNLYWYRRVMGKEIKFLLHFVKESKQDESGMPNNRFLAERTGGTYSTLKVQPAELEDSGVYFCASSQDRKAGVETQYFGPGTRLLVL.

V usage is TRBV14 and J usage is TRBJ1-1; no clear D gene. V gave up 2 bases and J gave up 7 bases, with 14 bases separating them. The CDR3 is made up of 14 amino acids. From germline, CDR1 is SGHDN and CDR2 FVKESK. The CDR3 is CASSQLGRKNEAFF. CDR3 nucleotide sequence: TGTGCCAGCAGCCAATTGGGCAGGAAGAATGAAGCTTTCTTT.

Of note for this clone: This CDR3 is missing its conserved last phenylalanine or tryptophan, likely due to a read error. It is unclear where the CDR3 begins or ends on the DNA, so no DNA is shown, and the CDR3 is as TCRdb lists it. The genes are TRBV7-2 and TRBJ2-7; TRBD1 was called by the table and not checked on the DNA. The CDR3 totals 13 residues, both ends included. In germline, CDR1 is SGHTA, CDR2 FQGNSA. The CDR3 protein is CASSFTAGYSLRL.

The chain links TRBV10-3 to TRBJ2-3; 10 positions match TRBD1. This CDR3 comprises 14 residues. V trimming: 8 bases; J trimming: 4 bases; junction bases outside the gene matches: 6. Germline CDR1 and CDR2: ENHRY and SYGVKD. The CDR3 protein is CAIGRQGASDTQYF. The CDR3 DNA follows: TGTGCCATCGGGAGACAGGGGGCGTCAGATACGCAGTATTTT.

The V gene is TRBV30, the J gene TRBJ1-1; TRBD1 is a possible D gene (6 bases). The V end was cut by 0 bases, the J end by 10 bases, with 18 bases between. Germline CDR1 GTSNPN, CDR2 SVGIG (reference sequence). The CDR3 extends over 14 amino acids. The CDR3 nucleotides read TGTGCCTGGAGTGTAAGGGCCTTACAGGGTCTAGCTTTCTTT. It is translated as CAWSVRALQGLAFF.

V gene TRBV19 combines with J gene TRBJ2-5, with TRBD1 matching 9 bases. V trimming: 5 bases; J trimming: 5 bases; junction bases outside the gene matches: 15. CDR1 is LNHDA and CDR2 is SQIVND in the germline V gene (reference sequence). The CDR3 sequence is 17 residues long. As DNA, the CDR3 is TGTGCCAGTAGTTCCGGGACAGGGAGACTACCTGCGGAGACCCAGTACTTC. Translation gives CASSSGTGRLPAETQYF.

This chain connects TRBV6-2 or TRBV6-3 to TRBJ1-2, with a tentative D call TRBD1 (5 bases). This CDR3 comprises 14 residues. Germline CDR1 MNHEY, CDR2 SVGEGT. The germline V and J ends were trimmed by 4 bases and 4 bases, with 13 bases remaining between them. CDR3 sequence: CASSFSDSSYGYTF. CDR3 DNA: TGTGCCAGCAGTTTTTCTGACAGTTCCTATGGCTACACCTTC.

The chain's CDR3 is CASSSPGRLLANYEQYF. The CDR3 nucleotides read TGTGCCAGCAGCTCCCCGGGGCGACTCCTAGCGAACTACGAGCAGTACTTC. This chain links TRBV7-2 with TRBJ2-7; tentatively, D is TRBD2 (6 bases). CDR1 is SGHTA, CDR2 FQGNSA, per germline. Trimming removed 4 bases at V and 3 bases at J, with 22 bases between. The CDR3 runs to 17 residues.

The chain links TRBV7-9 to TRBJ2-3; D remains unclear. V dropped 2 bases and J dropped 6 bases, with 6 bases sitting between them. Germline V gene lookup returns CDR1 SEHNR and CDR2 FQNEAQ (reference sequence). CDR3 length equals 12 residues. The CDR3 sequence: CASSLRSDTQYF. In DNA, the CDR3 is TGTGCCAGCAGCTTACGTTCGGATACGCAGTATTTT. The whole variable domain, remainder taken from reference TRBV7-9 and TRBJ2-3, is DTGVSQNPRHKITKRGQNVTFRCDPISEHNRLYWYRQTLGQGPEFLTYFQNEAQLEKSRLLSDRFSAERPKGSFSTLEIQRTEQGDSAMYLCASSLRSDTQYFGPGTRLTVL.

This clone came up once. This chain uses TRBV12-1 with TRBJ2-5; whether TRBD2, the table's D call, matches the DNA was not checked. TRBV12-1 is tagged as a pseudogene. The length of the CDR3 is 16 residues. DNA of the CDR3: TGTGCCAGCAGCTTTGCCGAGCGGGAGTGTGAAGAGACCCAGTACTTC. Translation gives CASSFAERECEETQYF.

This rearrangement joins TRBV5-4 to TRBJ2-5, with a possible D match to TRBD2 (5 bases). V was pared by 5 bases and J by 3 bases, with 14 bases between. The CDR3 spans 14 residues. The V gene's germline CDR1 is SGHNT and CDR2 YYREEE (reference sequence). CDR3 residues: CASRLPGRKETQYF. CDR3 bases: TGTGCCAGCAGGCTCCCGGGAAGAAAAGAGACCCAGTACTTC.

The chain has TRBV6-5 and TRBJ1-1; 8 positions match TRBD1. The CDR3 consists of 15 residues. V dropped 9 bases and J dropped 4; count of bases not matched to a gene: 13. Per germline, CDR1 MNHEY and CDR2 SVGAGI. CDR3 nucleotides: TGTGCCAGTATATATGTCAGGGGGCGAGGCACTGAAGCTTTCTTT. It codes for CASIYVRGRGTEAFF.

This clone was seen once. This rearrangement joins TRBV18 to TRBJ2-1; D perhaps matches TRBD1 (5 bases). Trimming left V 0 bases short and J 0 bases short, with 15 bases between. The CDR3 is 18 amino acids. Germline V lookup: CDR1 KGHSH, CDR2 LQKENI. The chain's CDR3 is CASSPPFGPRDSYNEQFF. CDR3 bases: TGTGCCAGCTCACCACCGTTCGGGCCCAGGGACTCCTACAATGAGCAGTTCTTC.

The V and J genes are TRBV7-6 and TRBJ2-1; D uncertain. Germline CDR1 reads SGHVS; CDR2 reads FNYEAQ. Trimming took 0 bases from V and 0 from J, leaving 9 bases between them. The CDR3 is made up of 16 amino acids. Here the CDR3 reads CASSLAWSSSYNEQFF. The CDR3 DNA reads TGTGCCAGCAGCTTAGCGTGGTCGAGCTCCTACAATGAGCAGTTCTTC.

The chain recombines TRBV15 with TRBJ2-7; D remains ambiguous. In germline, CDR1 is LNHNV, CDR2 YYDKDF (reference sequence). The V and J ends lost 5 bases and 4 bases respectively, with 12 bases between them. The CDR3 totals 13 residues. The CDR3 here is CATSLRLRYEQYF. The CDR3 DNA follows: TGTGCCACCAGCCTACGACTCCGGTACGAGCAGTACTTC.